What follows describes a single TCR beta chain. Its antigen is currently unknown. The entry originates in a study of cytomegalovirus exposure and HLA in healthy donors. PCR involved 60 Vbeta and 13 Jbeta primers. The assay was immunoSEQ multiplex PCR, and TCRdb's table has in-frame clones only and misses some. The profile shows 150,000 to 200,000 clones, 75% to 90% of them singletons. With 5 bases clipped from V and 4 bases from J, the junction kept 7 bases outside the gene matches. Looked up from germline, CDR1 is MDHEN and CDR2 is SYDVKM. The CDR3 loop spans 14 amino acids. General study findings and limits: Immune exposure information available was restricted to CMV serostatus. Later work found that TCR association rates differed between HLA loci; DRB1 had the most and HLA-C the fewest.

The sequence was collected from a man aged 35 to 55 in good health and CMV-seropositive. What was sequenced was PBMCs. The chain uses TRBV28 and TRBJ2-5, with 7 bases aligning to TRBD1. The CDR3 protein is CASSGRQGRETQYF. In DNA, the CDR3 is TGTGCCAGCAGTGGACGACAGGGCCGAGAGACCCAGTACTTC.